A selection of T cell receptor beta chains follows, all from one sample in a study of blood T cell repertoires in COVID-19. The repertoire was sequenced with immunoSEQ multiplex PCR; TCRdb's copy has only in-frame clones and lacks some. The repertoire holds around 470,000 clones, roughly 87% seen once, with about 0.63% in the top ten. Sequenced input: PBMCs or T cells enriched from blood (not recorded which). The source of these receptors is a man aged 18 to 35 who had recovered from COVID-19. CDR3s include the opening cysteine and the closing phenylalanine or tryptophan. A D gene is named only where the DNA matches it firmly. Expanded clones are given a class, and other clones once, few, many or no size at all.

clone_size: NA; v_call: TRBV28; j_call: TRBJ1-5; d_call: NA; cdr3_aa: CASSFRGGMSEKHF; cdr3_nt: TGTGCCAGCAGTTTCCGCGGTGGAATGTCAGAAAAGCATTTT
clone_size: once; v_call: TRBV19; j_call: TRBJ2-1; d_call: NA; cdr3_aa: CASSMGLSNEQFF; cdr3_nt: TGTGCCAGTAGTATGGGGCTGAGTAATGAGCAGTTCTTC
clone_size: NA; v_call: TRBV7-3; j_call: TRBJ2-1; d_call: TRBD1; cdr3_aa: CASAGTGNTEQFF; cdr3_nt: TGTGCCAGCGCCGGGACAGGGAACACTGAGCAGTTCTTC
clone_size: NA; v_call: TRBV19; j_call: TRBJ2-3; d_call: TRBD2; cdr3_aa: CASSSSFRASGDRMRDTQYF; cdr3_nt: TGTGCCAGTAGTAGTTCTTTTCGGGCTAGCGGGGATCGGATGCGTGATACGCAGTATTTT
clone_size: NA; v_call: TRBV28; j_call: TRBJ2-7; d_call: NA; cdr3_aa: CASSLAGAWEQYF; cdr3_nt: TGTGCCAGCAGTTTGGCAGGTGCTTGGGAGCAGTACTTC
clone_size: NA; v_call: TRBV28; j_call: TRBJ1-2; d_call: TRBD1; cdr3_aa: CASSTGDYGYTF; cdr3_nt: TGTGCCAGCAGCACAGGGGACTATGGCTACACCTTC
clone_size: NA; v_call: TRBV28; j_call: TRBJ2-1; d_call: NA; cdr3_aa: CASSAQVVLSSYNEQFF; cdr3_nt: TGTGCCAGCAGTGCCCAAGTGGTGCTGAGCTCCTACAATGAGCAGTTCTTC
clone_size: NA; v_call: TRBV5-1; j_call: TRBJ2-5; d_call: TRBD1; cdr3_aa: CASSTGQGPQETQYF; cdr3_nt: TGCGCCAGCAGCACCGGACAGGGCCCCCAAGAGACCCAGTACTTC
clone_size: NA; v_call: TRBV30; j_call: TRBJ1-2; d_call: NA; cdr3_aa: CAWSVEAPRYYGYTF; cdr3_nt: TGTGCCTGGAGTGTAGAGGCCCCGCGGTACTATGGCTACACCTTC
clone_size: NA; v_call: TRBV7-9; j_call: TRBJ2-5; d_call: TRBD1; cdr3_aa: CASSLGQGARETQYF; cdr3_nt: TGTGCCAGCAGCTTAGGCCAGGGGGCCAGAGAGACCCAGTACTTC
clone_size: NA; v_call: TRBV7-9; j_call: TRBJ2-1; d_call: TRBD2; cdr3_aa: CASSLRQAGVGEQFF; cdr3_nt: TGTGCCAGCAGCTTACGACAAGCGGGAGTAGGTGAGCAGTTCTTC
clone_size: NA; v_call: TRBV3-1/TRBV3-2; j_call: TRBJ1-6; d_call: NA; cdr3_aa: CASSSRSPLHF; cdr3_nt: TGTGCCAGCAGCTCTCGTTCACCCCTCCACTTT
clone_size: NA; v_call: TRBV6-1; j_call: TRBJ1-4; d_call: NA; cdr3_aa: CASSEQAGVNQKLFF; cdr3_nt: TGTGCCAGCAGTGAACAGGCAGGGGTGAATCAAAAACTGTTTTTT
clone_size: NA; v_call: TRBV4-1; j_call: TRBJ2-5; d_call: NA; cdr3_aa: CASSQDGAGETQYF; cdr3_nt: TGCGCCAGCAGCCAAGATGGAGCGGGAGAGACCCAGTACTTC
clone_size: NA; v_call: TRBV10-3; j_call: TRBJ2-2; d_call: TRBD2; cdr3_aa: CAINSGLAENTGELFF; cdr3_nt: TGTGCCATCAATTCCGGACTAGCGGAGAACACCGGGGAGCTGTTTTTT
clone_size: many; v_call: TRBV5-6; j_call: TRBJ2-7; d_call: NA; cdr3_aa: CASSLRQAYEQYF; cdr3_nt: TGTGCCAGCAGCTTGAGACAGGCCTACGAGCAGTACTTC
clone_size: NA; v_call: TRBV4-1; j_call: TRBJ2-2; d_call: NA; cdr3_aa: CASSHELRDTVNTGELFF; cdr3_nt: TGCGCCAGCAGCCATGAGCTCCGGGACACGGTAAACACCGGGGAGCTGTTTTTT
clone_size: few; v_call: TRBV30; j_call: TRBJ1-2; d_call: NA; cdr3_aa: CAWQHTGFEGYTF; cdr3_nt: TGTGCCTGGCAACATACAGGGTTCGAGGGCTACACCTTC
clone_size: NA; v_call: TRBV11-3; j_call: TRBJ2-3; d_call: TRBD1; cdr3_aa: CASSARQGSDTQYF; cdr3_nt: TGTGCCAGCAGCGCGAGACAGGGATCAGATACGCAGTATTTT
clone_size: NA; v_call: TRBV7-9; j_call: TRBJ1-1; d_call: TRBD1; cdr3_aa: CASSEPGTENTEAFF; cdr3_nt: TGTGCCAGCAGTGAACCCGGGACAGAGAACACTGAAGCTTTCTTT
clone_size: NA; v_call: TRBV10-2; j_call: TRBJ1-5; d_call: NA; cdr3_aa: CASSESPGQTWPQHF; cdr3_nt: TGCGCCAGCAGTGAATCCCCGGGACAAACTTGGCCCCAGCATTTT
clone_size: NA; v_call: TRBV4-1; j_call: TRBJ1-3; d_call: TRBD1; cdr3_aa: CASSLEQGRGNTIYF; cdr3_nt: TGCGCCAGCAGCTTAGAACAGGGGCGAGGAAACACCATATATTTT
clone_size: NA; v_call: TRBV7-2; j_call: TRBJ2-2; d_call: NA; cdr3_aa: CASSVGRGNTGELFF; cdr3_nt: TGTGCCAGCAGCGTAGGGCGGGGGAACACCGGGGAGCTGTTTTTT
clone_size: NA; v_call: TRBV5-5; j_call: TRBJ1-6; d_call: TRBD1; cdr3_aa: CASSRDPGGNSPLHF; cdr3_nt: TGTGCCAGCAGCCGAGACCCAGGGGGTAATTCACCCCTCCACTTT
clone_size: once; v_call: TRBV11-2; j_call: TRBJ2-6; d_call: NA; cdr3_aa: CASSLASGANVLTF; cdr3_nt: TGTGCCAGCAGCTTAGCTTCTGGGGCCAACGTCCTGACTTTC
clone_size: NA; v_call: TRBV2; j_call: TRBJ1-3; d_call: NA; cdr3_aa: CASSAYQGTGNTIYF; cdr3_nt: TGTGCCAGCAGTGCTTACCAGGGGACTGGAAACACCATATATTTT
clone_size: few; v_call: TRBV2; j_call: TRBJ1-3; d_call: NA; cdr3_aa: CASRVEGADGNTIYF; cdr3_nt: TGTGCCAGCAGGGTCGAGGGAGCAGATGGAAACACCATATATTTT
clone_size: NA; v_call: TRBV5-1; j_call: TRBJ2-7; d_call: TRBD1; cdr3_aa: CASSRSGQGSYEQYF; cdr3_nt: TGCGCCAGCAGCCGGTCGGGACAGGGCTCCTACGAGCAGTACTTC
clone_size: NA; v_call: TRBV3-1/TRBV3-2; j_call: TRBJ2-2; d_call: NA; cdr3_aa: CASSQGPGEGELFF; cdr3_nt: TGTGCCAGCAGCCAAGGGCCCGGGGAAGGGGAGCTGTTTTTT
clone_size: NA; v_call: TRBV15; j_call: TRBJ1-2; d_call: NA; cdr3_aa: CATSRPGMDYGYTF; cdr3_nt: TGTGCCACCAGCAGGCCAGGGATGGACTATGGCTACACCTTC
clone_size: NA; v_call: TRBV28; j_call: TRBJ2-5; d_call: NA; cdr3_aa: CASRSRTGVGETQYF; cdr3_nt: TGTGCCAGCAGATCCAGGACGGGGGTCGGGGAGACCCAGTACTTC
clone_size: NA; v_call: TRBV28; j_call: TRBJ2-1; d_call: NA; cdr3_aa: CASGGAAQREQFF; cdr3_nt: TGTGCCAGCGGGGGGGCCGCGCAACGTGAGCAGTTCTTC
clone_size: NA; v_call: TRBV27; j_call: TRBJ1-1; d_call: TRBD1; cdr3_aa: CASSSPTGHTEAFF; cdr3_nt: TGTGCCAGCAGTTCTCCGACAGGGCACACTGAAGCTTTCTTT
clone_size: NA; v_call: TRBV10-3; j_call: TRBJ1-1; d_call: NA; cdr3_aa: CAIRTMTVNTEAFF; cdr3_nt: TGTGCCATCAGAACAATGACAGTGAACACTGAAGCTTTCTTT
clone_size: NA; v_call: TRBV3-1/TRBV3-2; j_call: TRBJ1-2; d_call: NA; cdr3_aa: CASRPGEGYGYTF; cdr3_nt: TGTGCCAGCAGACCAGGGGAGGGCTATGGCTACACCTTC
clone_size: once; v_call: TRBV11-2; j_call: TRBJ1-1; d_call: NA; cdr3_aa: CASSFRSTEAFF; cdr3_nt: TGTGCCAGCAGCTTTCGGAGCACTGAAGCTTTCTTT